Each of the 2 T cell receptor beta chains below was sequenced from the same sample in a study of radiation and T cells in renal cell carcinoma. Libraries were prepared by immunoSEQ multiplex PCR; TCRdb keeps only in-frame clonotypes and omits some of them. The sample yields 24,000 or so clones, around 50% seen once. Treatment reported: treatment-naive control, cytoreductive nephrectomy. Here the sequenced sample was tumor tissue, taken from a patient whose treatment was nephrectomy without radiotherapy. Receptor source: a human donor with renal cell carcinoma.

The gene calls are TRBV30 and TRBJ1-2; 10 bases are shared with TRBD1. The CDR3 spans 19 residues. The germline V gene encodes CDR1 GTSNPN and CDR2 SVGIG (reference sequence). V was pared by 4 bases and J by 1 base, with 18 bases of the junction left unmatched. The CDR3 here is CAWTSSRQGARRFNYGYTF. For the CDR3, the DNA is TGTGCCTGGACTTCCTCCAGACAGGGGGCGCGGAGGTTTAACTATGGCTACACCTTC.

This clone has just a few counts. The rearrangement links TRBV4-3 to TRBJ2-3; possibly TRBD2 for D (5 bases). This CDR3 comprises 13 residues. In germline, CDR1 is LGHNA, CDR2 YSLEER. V lost 7 bases and J 7 bases, leaving 15 bases between the germline ends. The CDR3 bases are TGCGCCAGCACGCTTACCAGGAGGAATACGCAGTATTTT. This sequence encodes CASTLTRRNTQYF.